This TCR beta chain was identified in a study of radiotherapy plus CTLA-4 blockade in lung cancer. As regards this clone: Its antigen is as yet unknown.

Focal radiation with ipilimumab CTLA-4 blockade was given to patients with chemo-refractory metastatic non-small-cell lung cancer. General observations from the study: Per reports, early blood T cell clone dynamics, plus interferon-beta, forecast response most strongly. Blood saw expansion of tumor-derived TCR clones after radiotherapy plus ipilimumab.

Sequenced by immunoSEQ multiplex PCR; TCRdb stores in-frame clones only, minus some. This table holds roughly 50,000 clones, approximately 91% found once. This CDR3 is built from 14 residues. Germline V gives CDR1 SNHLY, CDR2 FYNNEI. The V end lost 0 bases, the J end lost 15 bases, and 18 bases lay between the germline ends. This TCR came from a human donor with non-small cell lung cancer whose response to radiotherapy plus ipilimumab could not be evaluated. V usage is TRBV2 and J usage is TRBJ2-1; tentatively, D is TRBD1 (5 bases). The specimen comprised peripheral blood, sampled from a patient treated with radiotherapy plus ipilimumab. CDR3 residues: CASSEAGPELLRFF. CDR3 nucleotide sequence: TGTGCCAGCAGTGAAGCGGGGCCAGAACTCCTCAGGTTCTTC.